Below, 32 T cell receptor beta chains from the same sample are listed, as sequenced in a study of OX40 agonist ivuxolimab in advanced cancers. Clones were read by immunoSEQ multiplex PCR, and TCRdb kept only the in-frame ones, dropping some. The repertoire holds about 86,000 clones, around 85% seen once, with less than 1.5% in the top ten. The sample was CD4+ or CD8+ T cells sorted from blood, taken in a trial of the OX40 agonist ivuxolimab. These receptors were collected from an adult with an advanced solid tumor such as melanoma, head and neck, liver or kidney cancer.

This sequence joins TRBV30 and TRBJ2-1, with D perhaps TRBD2 (5 bases). The germline V and J ends were trimmed by 3 bases and 7 bases, with 10 bases remaining between them. The CDR3 is 12 residues long. In germline, CDR1 is GTSNPN, CDR2 SVGIG (reference sequence). CDR3 nucleotide sequence: TGTGCCTGGAGGGACCGCGGGAATGAGCAGTTCTTC. Its protein is CAWRDRGNEQFF.

This clone has just one count. CDR3 sequence: CASSLRQSQNSPLHF. DNA for the CDR3: TGTGCCAGCAGCCTTCGACAGAGCCAAAATTCACCCCTCCACTTT. The chain couples TRBV28 to TRBJ1-6, with a possible D match to TRBD1 (5 bases). CDR1 and CDR2 from the germline V gene are MDHEN and SYDVKM. This CDR3 has 15 amino acids. V shed 6 bases and J shed 7 bases, with 16 bases lying between them. The full variable domain, in which reference TRBV28 and TRBJ1-6 provide the parts outside the CDR3, is DVKVTQSSRYLVKRTGEKVFLECVQDMDHENMFWYRQDPGLGLRLIYFSYDVKMKEKGDIPEGYSVSREKKERFSLILESASTNQTSMYLCASSLRQSQNSPLHFGNGTRLTVT.

The chain has TRBV28 and TRBJ2-7, with 8 bases identical to TRBD2. CDR3 length: 14 amino acids. Trimming removed 7 bases from V and 3 bases from J; junction bases left unmatched: 8. Germline CDR1 MDHEN, CDR2 SYDVKM. CDR3 coding DNA: TGTGCCAGCAAGGGTAGCGGGATACGCTACGAGCAGTACTTC. Translation: CASKGSGIRYEQYF.

The gene calls are TRBV7-3 and TRBJ1-2, with 9 bases aligning to TRBD1. In germline, CDR1 is SGHTA, CDR2 FQGTGA. Trimming cost V 3 bases and J 8 bases; bases outside gene matches: 10. The CDR3 is 15 amino acids. The CDR3 region has the DNA TGTGCCAGCAGCTTCGCCGGGACAGGGAGAAACGGCTACACCTTC. It encodes CASSFAGTGRNGYTF.

J is TRBJ2-5 and V is TRBV4-2; TRBD2 is a possible D gene (5 bases). Germline CDR1 reads LGHNA; CDR2 reads YNFKEQ. The CDR3 covers 14 residues. V was trimmed by 0 bases and J by 5 bases, leaving 10 bases between them. The CDR3 DNA sequence: TGTGCCAGCAGCCAAGATTCGGGGTACGAGACCCAGTACTTC. Its translation is CASSQDSGYETQYF.

The chain couples TRBV18 to TRBJ2-7; D possibly corresponds to TRBD1 (6 bases). The V gene's germline CDR1 is KGHSH and CDR2 LQKENI. With 4 bases removed from V and 2 bases from J, the gap between germline ends came to 9 bases. The CDR3 covers 13 residues. In DNA form, the CDR3 reads TGTGCCAGCTCACGGGACACTACCTACGAGCAGTACTTC. It yields the protein CASSRDTTYEQYF.

The chain employs TRBV15 and TRBJ1-5; tentatively, D is TRBD1 (5 bases). The CDR3 loop spans 16 amino acids. Germline loops: CDR1 LNHNV, CDR2 YYDKDF (reference sequence). V lost 0 bases and J 6 bases, leaving 15 bases between the germline ends. CDR3 in amino acids: CATSRDLGDRSQPQHF. The CDR3 DNA sequence: TGTGCCACCAGCAGAGATCTGGGAGACAGAAGTCAGCCCCAGCATTTT.

The V gene is TRBV19, the J gene TRBJ2-2, with D unresolved. Germline V lookup: CDR1 LNHDA, CDR2 SQIVND (reference sequence). V was shortened by 4 bases and J by 7 bases, with 10 bases between the two germline ends. There are 13 residues in the CDR3. The CDR3 protein is CASSNPRLGELFF. The CDR3 DNA sequence: TGTGCCAGTAGTAACCCCAGGCTCGGGGAGCTGTTTTTT.

This clone was counted once. This chain joins TRBV7-3 and TRBJ2-2; D remains unclear. V gave up 5 bases and J gave up 6 bases, with 13 bases separating them. The CDR3 contains 14 residues. The germline V gene has CDR1 SGHTA and CDR2 FQGTGA. CDR3 residues: CASSPTLVAGELFF. The CDR3 region has the DNA TGTGCCAGCAGCCCCACCCTCGTGGCCGGGGAGCTGTTTTTT.

The chain links TRBV18 to TRBJ2-5, with D uncertain. Germline CDR1 and CDR2: KGHSH and LQKENI. V shed 4 bases and J shed 3 bases, with 9 bases lying between them. The CDR3 totals 13 residues. The CDR3 coding sequence is TGTGCCAGCTCACACCCCTCTGAAGAGACCCAGTACTTC. Residues: CASSHPSEETQYF. The full variable domain, with the rest looked up from reference TRBV18 and TRBJ2-5, is NAGVMQNPRHLVRRRGQEARLRCSPMKGHSHVYWYRQLPEEGLKFMVYLQKENIIDESGMPKERFSAEFPKEGPSILRIQQVVRGDSAAYFCASSHPSEETQYFGPGTRLLVL.

The CDR3, as DNA: TGTGCCAGTAGTATACCACGCTACTCTGGAAACACCATATATTTT. Translation: CASSIPRYSGNTIYF. This chain links TRBV19 with TRBJ1-3; D remains ambiguous. Germline V gives CDR1 LNHDA, CDR2 SQIVND (reference sequence). The CDR3 loop spans 15 amino acids. Trimming removed 2 bases from V and 0 bases from J, with 8 bases in between. The full variable domain, rest sourced from reference TRBV19 and TRBJ1-3, is DGGITQSPKYLFRKEGQNVTLSCEQNLNHDAMYWYRQDPGQGLRLIYYSQIVNDFQKGDIAEGYSVSREKKESFPLTVTSAQKNPTAFYLCASSIPRYSGNTIYFGEGSWLTVV.

This clone showed up just once. The rearrangement uses TRBV11-3 and TRBJ2-5, with a weak D call TRBD2 (6 bases). Germline V gene lookup returns CDR1 SGHNT and CDR2 YENEEA. CDR3 length: 15 residues. V lost 3 bases to trimming and J lost 5 bases, with 16 bases between them. CDR3 nucleotides: TGTGCCAGCAGCTTGAACGGGCAGGAGGGCGAGACCCAGTACTTC. Its protein is CASSLNGQEGETQYF.

This sequence joins TRBV30 and TRBJ1-1; no clear D. The V end lost 0 bases, the J end lost 1 base, and 6 bases lay between the germline ends. This CDR3 region has 13 residues. Germline-derived CDR1 and CDR2 are GTSNPN and SVGIG (reference sequence). The DNA of the CDR3 is TGTGCCTGGAGTGTACAAAGGAACACTGAAGCTTTCTTT. Translated: CAWSVQRNTEAFF.

The chain employs TRBV29-1 and TRBJ2-3, with unresolved D. V was shortened by 2 bases and J by 1 base, with 7 bases between the two germline ends. The germline gives CDR1 SQVTM, CDR2 ANQGSEA. This CDR3 region has 13 residues. The CDR3 is CSVELIGTDTQYF. DNA for the CDR3: TGCAGCGTTGAACTTATCGGCACAGATACGCAGTATTTT.

The sample holds a few counts of this clone. The CDR3, as DNA: TGCGCCAGCAGCAAGACAGGAGGGACTGAAGCTTTCTTT. Residues: CASSKTGGTEAFF. The chain carries TRBV5-1 and TRBJ1-1, with D maybe TRBD1 (6 bases). V shed 4 bases and J shed 5 bases, with 12 bases lying between them. Germline V gene data show CDR1 as SGHRS and CDR2 as YFSETQ. The CDR3 spans 13 residues. The full variable domain, with the rest looked up from reference TRBV5-1 and TRBJ1-1, is KAGVTQTPRYLIKTRGQQVTLSCSPISGHRSVSWYQQTPGQGLQFLFEYFSETQRNKGNFPGRFSGRQFSNSRSEMNVSTLELGDSALYLCASSKTGGTEAFFGQGTRLTVV.

This sequence joins TRBV5-4 and TRBJ1-1; TRBD1 is a possible D gene (6 bases). V lost 3 bases and J lost 1, with 16 bases in between. CDR1 SGHNT and CDR2 YYREEE come from the germline V gene (reference sequence). The CDR3 runs 16 residues. This chain's CDR3 is CASSSDSLLGNTEAFF. CDR3 in DNA: TGTGCCAGCAGCTCGGACAGTCTGTTGGGGAACACTGAAGCTTTCTTT.

This chain joins TRBV30 and TRBJ2-6; D not certain. The CDR3 length is 14 residues. V was cut by 2 bases and J by 2 bases, with 7 bases left in between. CDR1 is GTSNPN and CDR2 is SVGIG in the germline V gene (reference sequence). The CDR3 region has the DNA TGTGCCTGGAGTCACAGTACTGGGGCCAACGTCCTGACTTTC. Translating it yields CAWSHSTGANVLTF.

The chain is built from TRBV6-5 and TRBJ1-6; D not certain. Germline CDR1 MNHEY, CDR2 SVGAGI. The CDR3 extends over 12 amino acids. Deletions cut 5 bases from V and 10 bases from J, with 9 bases between. CDR3 residues: CASSEAASPLHF. CDR3 coding DNA: TGTGCCAGCAGTGAGGCCGCGTCACCCCTCCACTTT.

The J gene is TRBJ1-6, the V gene TRBV7-2; 9 bases align to TRBD1. Trimming at V came to 5 bases and at J to 6 bases, leaving 8 bases not matched to a gene. Germline assignment: CDR1 SGHTA and CDR2 FQGNSA. This CDR3 region has 16 residues. The CDR3 DNA reads as TGTGCCAGCAGCGCCACAGGGGGCTCGGCTAATTCACCCCTCCACTTT. It is translated as CASSATGGSANSPLHF.

This chain links TRBV28 with TRBJ1-1; a possible D gene is TRBD1 (6 bases). This CDR3 contains 14 residues. Germline V gene lookup returns CDR1 MDHEN and CDR2 SYDVKM. Trimming stripped 10 bases from V and 10 bases from J, with 25 bases between. The CDR3 spells CATKNGYGGAGAFF. Here the CDR3 DNA reads TGTGCCACCAAAAACGGATACGGGGGGGCAGGAGCTTTCTTT.

In this sample, this clone turned up once. The chain couples TRBV7-9 to TRBJ2-1, with 8 positions matching TRBD2. CDR3 length equals 12 residues. V shed 7 bases and J 15 bases; nucleotides not matched to a gene: 11. CDR1 SEHNR and CDR2 FQNEAQ come from the germline V gene (reference sequence). CDR3 DNA sequence: TGTGCCAGCACGGGGGGGTTCGGAAAAGTGTTCTTC. Translating it yields CASTGGFGKVFF.

A few counts support this clone. The rearrangement uses TRBV27 and TRBJ2-2; 8 nucleotides agree with TRBD1. The CDR3 runs 16 residues. Germline values: CDR1 MNHEY, CDR2 SMNVEV (reference sequence). The V and J ends lost 5 bases and 5 bases, in that order; junction bases with no gene match: 10. The CDR3 bases are TGTGCCAGCAGTCCGGGACAGGCCTATGGGACCGGGGAGCTGTTTTTT. Its translation is CASSPGQAYGTGELFF.

The chain is built from TRBV30 and TRBJ2-3; D possibly corresponds to TRBD2 (6 bases). There are 12 residues in the CDR3. In germline, CDR1 is GTSNPN, CDR2 SVGIG (reference sequence). The V end was cut by 2 bases, the J end by 6 bases, with 9 bases between. In DNA, the CDR3 is TGTGCCTGGAGTCCCCGGGGGGATACGCAGTATTTT. Amino acid sequence: CAWSPRGDTQYF.

The J gene is TRBJ2-2, the V gene TRBV6-6; no reliable D call. CDR3 length: 13 amino acids. CDR1 MNHNY and CDR2 SVGAGI come from the germline V gene (reference sequence). Trimming left V 8 bases short and J 3 bases short, with 10 bases between. CDR3 DNA sequence: TGTGCCAGCTCCATCCGTTACACCGGGGAGCTGTTTTTT. It is translated as CASSIRYTGELFF.

This sequence joins TRBV28 and TRBJ1-4; D might be TRBD1 (6 bases). The CDR3 totals 18 residues. V was cut by 7 bases and J by 6 bases, with 27 bases left in between. CDR1 and CDR2 from the germline V gene are MDHEN and SYDVKM. The CDR3 region is CASTPTLTGTVLYEKLFF. The CDR3 nucleotides are TGTGCCAGCACCCCTACCCTGACAGGAACGGTTTTATATGAAAAACTGTTTTTT.

The chain recombines TRBV9 with TRBJ2-5, with D perhaps matching TRBD1 or TRBD2 (5 bases each). Trimming removed 0 bases at V and 4 bases at J, with 10 bases between. Germline CDR1 reads SGDLS; CDR2 reads YYNGEE. This CDR3 region has 14 residues. Written as DNA, the CDR3 is TGTGCCAGCAGCGTAGAGAGGGGTGGAGAGACCCAGTACTTC. Protein: CASSVERGGETQYF.

The V gene is TRBV5-4, the J gene TRBJ2-2, with 7 bases matching TRBD1. Germline trimming cut 3 bases from V and 4 bases from J; bases unmatched to any gene: 6. The CDR3 totals 15 residues. Per germline, CDR1 SGHNT and CDR2 YYREEE (reference sequence). CDR3 DNA sequence: TGTGCCAGCAGCTCCGACAGGGTGGTCACCGGGGAGCTGTTTTTT. It codes for CASSSDRVVTGELFF.

The rearrangement uses TRBV28 and TRBJ2-7; 12 bases match TRBD2. Germline CDR1 MDHEN, CDR2 SYDVKM. The CDR3 has 14 residues. Trimming cost V 8 bases and J 7 bases; bases outside gene matches: 9. The CDR3 DNA sequence: TGTGCCAGCGGCCCCGGGACTAGCGGGCGGGAGCAGTACTTC. Protein sequence: CASGPGTSGREQYF.

J is TRBJ1-1 and V is TRBV5-1; unclear D gene. Trimming took 1 base from V and 3 from J, leaving 16 bases between them. CDR1 is SGHRS, CDR2 YFSETQ, per germline. CDR3 length: 16 amino acids. The CDR3 loop reads CASSLLSNGVDTEAFF. In DNA, the CDR3 is TGCGCCAGCAGCTTGCTGTCGAATGGTGTCGACACTGAAGCTTTCTTT.

The rearrangement links TRBV6-5 to TRBJ1-4; 9 positions agree with TRBD1. Germline V gives CDR1 MNHEY, CDR2 SVGAGI. This CDR3 has 14 amino acids. Trimming at V came to 6 bases and at J to 8 bases, leaving 7 bases not matched to a gene. The CDR3 DNA reads as TGTGCCAGCAGGCCGGGACAGGGACGGGAAAAACTGTTTTTT. Protein product: CASRPGQGREKLFF.

This chain connects TRBV7-2 to TRBJ2-3; the match to TRBD1 covers 8 bases. Germline V gene lookup returns CDR1 SGHTA and CDR2 FQGNSA. Trimming took 5 bases from V and 1 from J; bases not matched to a gene: 8. The CDR3 loop spans 16 amino acids. CDR3 loop: CASSLRQGSRTDTQYF. In DNA, the CDR3 is TGTGCCAGCAGCCTAAGACAGGGGTCCCGCACAGATACGCAGTATTTT.

The CDR3 DNA sequence: TGTGCCAGCAGCAGGGGGCATAGAACTAATGAAAAACTGTTTTTT. The encoded protein is CASSRGHRTNEKLFF. The V call is TRBV6-5, the J call TRBJ1-4, with 8 nucleotides matching TRBD1. Germline lookup yields CDR1 MNHEY and CDR2 SVGAGI. With V trimmed by 6 bases and J by 1 base, 4 bases remained unmatched. This CDR3 comprises 15 residues.